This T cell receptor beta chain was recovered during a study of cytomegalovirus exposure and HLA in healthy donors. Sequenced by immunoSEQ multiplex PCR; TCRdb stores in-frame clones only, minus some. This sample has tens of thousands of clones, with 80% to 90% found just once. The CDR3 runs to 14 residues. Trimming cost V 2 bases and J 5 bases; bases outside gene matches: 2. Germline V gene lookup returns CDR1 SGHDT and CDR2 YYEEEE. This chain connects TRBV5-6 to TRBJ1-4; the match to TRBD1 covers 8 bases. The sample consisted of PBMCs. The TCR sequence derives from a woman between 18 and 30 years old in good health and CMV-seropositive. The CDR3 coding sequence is TGTGCCAGCAGCTTTTGGACAGGGAATGAAAAACTGTTTTTT. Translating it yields CASSFWTGNEKLFF.